The clone carrying this T cell receptor beta chain occurred many times. Antigen specificity is unknown. Unique molecular identifiers were used to barcode this TCRbeta library. MiXCR was run by TCRdb on the PCR reads, yielding one entry per CDR3 protein. The sample carries 200,000 to 250,000 distinct CDR3 sequences, 7% to 9% recorded once. These data belong to a study of T-cell reconstitution after alpha-beta-depleted transplantation in children. Study-level findings and limits: As was reported, about two months after transplant, alpha-beta T cells came from several hundred expanded graft clones.

Germline V gene lookup returns CDR1 SEHNR and CDR2 FQNEAQ (reference sequence). The CDR3 is 16 amino acids. The V gene end was trimmed by 5 bases and the J gene end by 1 base; junction bases not matched to a gene: 8. This TCR came from a male patient aged 2-15 years who had a stem cell transplant for acute myeloid leukemia, so the T cells may come from the graft donor. This sequence joins TRBV7-9 and TRBJ2-7, with TRBD1 identical over 10 bases. Source: PBMCs, mostly from graft donor cells, taken 360 days after TCRalphabeta/CD19-depleted stem cell transplant. CDR3: CASSRQGAQGSYEQYV. The CDR3 region has the DNA TGTGCCAGCAGCAGACAGGGGGCGCAGGGTTCCTACGAGCAGTACGTC.